Listed here are 21 T cell receptor beta chains from one sample, sequenced in a study of Tregs in tolerant kidney transplant recipients. Repertoires were generated with immunoSEQ multiplex PCR, while TCRdb's copy carries only in-frame clones and drops some. This sample lists about 30,000 clones; its ten largest clones have approximately 14%. The sequencing used CD8+ T cells from blood, collected before the transplant. The receptor source for this set is a human donor who received a combined kidney and bone marrow transplant.

On this clone itself: The observed sequence ends 3 residues before the CDR3 terminus, with the missing tail filled in from the germline J gene. The gene calls are TRBV7-6 and TRBJ2-7, with D possibly matching TRBD2 (6 bases). The CDR3 covers 14 residues. Trimming took off 3 bases at V and 1 base at J, with 10 bases between the two ends. The germline CDR1 and CDR2 sequences are SGHVS and FNYEAQ. The DNA read from the CDR3 is TGTGCCAGCAGCTTTCTTAGCGGTTCCTACGAG. It is translated as CASSFLSGSYE. The full-length CDR3 reads as CASSFLSGSYEQYF.

Comment on this clone: The read gets to within 3 residues of the CDR3 end, and the germline J gene fills in the rest. The chain is built from TRBV5-1 and TRBJ2-2; 10 nucleotides agree with TRBD2. Trimming cost V 3 bases and J 1 base; bases outside gene matches: 6. Per germline, CDR1 SGHRS and CDR2 YFSETQ. The CDR3 runs 17 residues. Partial CDR3 DNA: TGCGCCAGCAGCTGGACCGGACTAGCGGAGAACACCGGGGAG. Translating it yields CASSWTGLAENTGE. The whole CDR3 protein is CASSWTGLAENTGELFF.

A remark on this clone: The CDR3 is cut off 3 residues early in the read; its end comes from the germline J gene. The chain employs TRBV19 and TRBJ1-6, with 8 bases identical to TRBD1. Germline CDR1 is LNHDA and CDR2 is SQIVND (reference sequence). There are 13 residues in the CDR3. Germline trimming cut 11 bases from V and 9 bases from J; bases unmatched to any gene: 9. CDR3 DNA (partial): TGTGCCTGTGGACAGGGATTGGGTTCACCC. Translated: CACGQGLGSP. The entire CDR3 protein reads CACGQGLGSPLHF.

As concerns this clone: Coverage ceases 3 residues before the CDR3 finishes, and the germline J gene fills in the end. The rearrangement links TRBV19 to TRBJ1-1; possibly TRBD1 for D (6 bases). The CDR3 runs to 14 residues. Trimming left V 7 bases short and J 4 bases short, with 16 bases between. The germline gives CDR1 LNHDA, CDR2 SQIVND (reference sequence). CDR3 DNA, as far as it was read: TGTGCCAGTACCCATCTACAGGGCACCACTGAA. Amino acid sequence: CASTHLQGTTE. The whole CDR3 protein reads CASTHLQGTTEAFF.

A remark on this clone: The read comes to an end 3 residues before the CDR3 does, leaving the germline J gene to fill in the end. The V and J genes are TRBV6-1 and TRBJ2-5, with D tentatively TRBD1 or TRBD2 (6 bases each). The V gene's germline CDR1 is MNHNS and CDR2 SASEGT. Trimming shortened V by 0 bases and J by 5 bases, and 16 bases separated the two germline ends. The CDR3 is made up of 16 amino acids. CDR3 DNA (partial): TGTGCCAGCAGTGAAGCGGACGCCTGGAGGGGGGAGACC. Its protein product is CASSEADAWRGET. The entire CDR3 sequence reads CASSEADAWRGETQYF.

To note about this clone: The CDR3 end is not reached by the read, which stops 3 residues before it; the germline J gene fills it in. The chain has TRBV7-3 and TRBJ2-1; TRBD2 aligns across 10 bases. With 6 bases clipped from V and 6 bases from J, the junction kept 8 bases outside the gene matches. Germline lookup yields CDR1 SGHTA and CDR2 FQGTGA. The length of the CDR3 is 15 residues. The CDR3 sequence is CASSLAGGWVNEQFF. CDR3 bases read: TGTGCCAGCAGTTTAGCGGGAGGTTGGGTCAATGAG.

As to this clone: Read data end 3 residues before the CDR3 end; the end is taken from the germline J gene. The rearrangement uses TRBV12-3 or TRBV12-4 and TRBJ2-2; D is possibly TRBD1 (7 bases). V lost 6 bases, J lost 0 bases, and 11 bases lay in between. This CDR3 contains 15 residues. CDR3 sequence reads: CASSGGTANTGELFF. Incomplete CDR3 DNA: TGTGCCAGCAGCGGCGGGACAGCGAACACCGGGGAG.

Comment on this clone: The CDR3 extends 3 residues past the end of the read, so its final part is completed from the germline J gene. The rearrangement uses TRBV7-8 and TRBJ2-7, with 9 nucleotides matching TRBD2. V lost 3 bases to trimming and J lost 0 bases; unmatched junction nucleotides: 12. This CDR3 has 18 residues. Germline CDR1 SGHVS, CDR2 FQNEAQ. CDR3 residues: CASSLASLAGTSSYEQYF. The sequenced CDR3 bases are TGTGCCAGCAGCTTGGCTTCTCTAGCGGGGACTAGCTCCTACGAG. Supplemented by reference TRBV7-8 and TRBJ2-7, the full variable domain reads GAGVSQSPRYKVAKRGQDVALRCDPISGHVSLFWYQQALGQGPEFLTYFQNEAQLDKSGLPSDRFFAERPEGSVSTLKIQRTQQEDSAVYLCASSLASLAGTSSYEQYFGPGTRLTVT.

About this clone: The DNA ends 3 residues before the CDR3 does, and the rest of the CDR3 is filled in from the germline J gene. The V and J genes are TRBV5-1 and TRBJ2-1; TRBD1 agrees at 12 bases. The CDR3 length is 21 residues. Germline values: CDR1 SGHRS, CDR2 YFSETQ. Unmatched junction bases numbered 16, after V lost 1 base and J lost 2 bases. This CDR3 is CASSLLGTGGDSGRTYNEQFF. The sequenced CDR3 bases are TGCGCCAGCAGCTTGCTCGGGACAGGGGGCGATAGCGGGAGAACCTACAATGAG. Looking up the rest from reference TRBV5-1 and TRBJ2-1 gives the full variable domain: KAGVTQTPRYLIKTRGQQVTLSCSPISGHRSVSWYQQTPGQGLQFLFEYFSETQRNKGNFPGRFSGRQFSNSRSEMNVSTLELGDSALYLCASSLLGTGGDSGRTYNEQFFGPGTRLTVL.

The chain's CDR3 is CASSLSTGGLFF. CDR3 bases read: TGTGCCAGCAGCCTCTCGACGGGTGGA. V usage is TRBV5-5 and J usage is TRBJ1-4, with no clear D. The read ends 3 residues early relative to the CDR3; the germline J gene fills the gap. The germline V gene encodes CDR1 SGHKS and CDR2 YYEKEE (reference sequence). The CDR3 length is 12 residues.

A note on this clone: Coverage ceases 3 residues before the CDR3 finishes, and the germline J gene fills in the end. The V gene is TRBV7-2, the J gene TRBJ1-2, with TRBD1 as a possible D gene (6 bases). Germline V gene lookup returns CDR1 SGHTA and CDR2 FQGNSA. The CDR3 is 15 residues long. V gave up 2 bases and J gave up 0 bases, with 10 bases separating them. The CDR3 bases that were read are TGTGCCAGCAGCTTATGGGGGGGGCCTAACTATGGC. Translating it yields CASSLWGGPNYG. The CDR3 as a whole reads CASSLWGGPNYGYTF. Full variable domain (rest looked up from reference TRBV7-2 and TRBJ1-2): GAGVSQSPSNKVTEKGKDVELRCDPISGHTALYWYRQSLGQGLEFLIYFQGNSAPDKSGLPSDRFSAERTGGSVSTLTIQRTQQEDSAVYLCASSLWGGPNYGYTFGSGTRLTVV.

On this clone: With the read ending 3 residues before the CDR3 end, the germline J gene is used to fill in that end. V is TRBV5-1 and J is TRBJ2-1; TRBD2 matches 9 bases. After removal of 3 bases from V and 9 bases from J, the junction contained 4 bases not matched to a gene. Per germline, CDR1 SGHRS and CDR2 YFSETQ. CDR3 size: 13 residues. CDR3 DNA, as far as it was read: TGCGCCAGCAGCTCTATAGCGGGAGTTGAG. This translates into CASSSIAGVE. The entire CDR3 is CASSSIAGVEQFF.

Worth noting for this clone: The read stops 3 residues short of the end of the CDR3; the missing end is completed from the germline J gene. The rearrangement joins TRBV6-1 to TRBJ2-5; tentatively, D is TRBD1 (5 bases). There are 14 residues in the CDR3. Germline CDR1 and CDR2: MNHNS and SASEGT. Trimming shortened V by 2 bases and J by 3 bases, and 10 bases separated the two germline ends. The CDR3 bases that were read are TGTGCCAGCAGTGAATGGGGCGGTAAAGAGACC. It encodes CASSEWGGKET. The CDR3 in full is CASSEWGGKETQYF.

As to this clone: The read falls 3 residues short of the CDR3 end, and the missing part is taken from the germline J gene. The chain uses TRBV20-1 and TRBJ2-7, with TRBD2 matching over 14 bases. V shed 5 bases and J 4 bases; nucleotides not matched to a gene: 16. Germline V gives CDR1 DFQATT, CDR2 SNEGSKA (reference sequence). The CDR3 has 18 amino acids. The CDR3 sequence: CSAPGLAGGPQDYYEQYF. The sequenced CDR3 bases are TGCAGTGCTCCCGGACTAGCGGGAGGCCCACAGGATTATTACGAG.

On this clone: The observed sequence ends 3 residues before the CDR3 terminus, with the missing tail filled in from the germline J gene. J is TRBJ1-2 and V is TRBV6-1; D is undetermined. CDR1 and CDR2 from the germline V gene are MNHNS and SASEGT. The CDR3 totals 12 residues. V was trimmed by 3 bases and J by 4 bases, leaving 6 bases between them. The covered CDR3 bases are TGTGCCAGCAGTGATGCAGGCTATGGC. Protein product: CASSDAGYG. The complete CDR3 reads CASSDAGYGYTF.

Worth noting for this clone: The read terminates 3 residues before the CDR3 end, so the remaining end is supplied by the germline J gene. This chain uses TRBV29-1 with TRBJ2-1, with D hard to call. Germline lookup yields CDR1 SQVTM and CDR2 ANQGSEA. The CDR3 is 13 residues long. Trimming removed 6 bases at V and 9 bases at J, with 18 bases between. The CDR3 DNA, read in part, is TGCAGCGTACCTCTCGGAGCGTCTGCTGAG. It codes for CSVPLGASAE. The whole CDR3 is CSVPLGASAEQFF.

Concerning this clone itself: Read data end 3 residues before the CDR3 end; the end is taken from the germline J gene. The gene calls are TRBV7-9 and TRBJ2-7, with a tentative D call TRBD1 (6 bases). The germline V and J ends were trimmed by 5 bases and 3 bases, with 11 bases remaining between them. CDR1 and CDR2 (germline): SEHNR, FQNEAQ (reference sequence). CDR3 length equals 13 residues. The CDR3 sequence is CASSPRGYYEQYF. The part of the CDR3 DNA that was read is TGTGCCAGCAGCCCGAGGGGGTACTACGAG.

To note about this clone: Read data end 3 residues before the CDR3 end; the end is taken from the germline J gene. This chain joins TRBV6-4 and TRBJ2-3, with 7 bases matching TRBD2. CDR3 size: 16 residues. Trimming cost V 0 bases and J 4 bases; bases outside gene matches: 7. Germline V gives CDR1 MRHNA, CDR2 SNTAGT. The CDR3 reads CASSDSKAGAPDTQYF. The CDR3 DNA, read in part, is TGTGCCAGCAGTGACTCTAAGGCGGGAGCTCCAGATACG.

Points on this clone: Sequencing ends 3 residues short of the CDR3 end; the germline J gene provides the rest. The chain recombines TRBV10-2 with TRBJ2-7, with D uncertain. The germline V gene has CDR1 WSHSY and CDR2 SAAADI. The CDR3 covers 13 residues. The germline V and J ends were trimmed by 5 bases and 1 base, with 9 bases remaining between them. CDR3 sequence: CASSLQVSYEQYF. The part of the CDR3 DNA that was read is TGCGCCAGCAGTCTCCAGGTTTCCTACGAG.

The covered CDR3 bases are TGTGCCAGCTCACCAAGGACAGACTACGAG. Its translation is CASSPRTDYE. The full CDR3 protein is CASSPRTDYEQYF. The chain is built from TRBV18 and TRBJ2-7; TRBD1 might be the D (6 bases). The read is 3 residues too short to cover the CDR3 end, so that end is filled in from the germline J gene. CDR3 length: 13 amino acids. V was pared by 2 bases and J by 3 bases, with 8 bases between. Germline V gives CDR1 KGHSH, CDR2 LQKENI.

Regarding this clone: The read comes to an end 3 residues before the CDR3 does, leaving the germline J gene to fill in the end. V gene TRBV20-1 combines with J gene TRBJ2-7, with TRBD2 as a possible D gene (7 bases). V was pared by 5 bases and J by 3 bases, with 26 bases between. The CDR3 spans 17 residues. Germline V CDR1 and CDR2: DFQATT, SNEGSKA (reference sequence). The CDR3 region is CSARWASGKGGGYEQYF. The covered CDR3 bases are TGCAGTGCTCGGTGGGCTAGCGGTAAAGGGGGAGGCTACGAG.